One and the same sample provided the 4 T cell receptor beta chains below, sequenced in a study of blood T cell repertoires in COVID-19. This table comes from immunoSEQ multiplex PCR, and its TCRdb copy is limited to in-frame clones, with some not included. The sample lists around 200,000 clones, about 88% occurring once. Sequences were obtained from peripheral blood. These TCRs come from a woman older than 75 with acute or convalescent COVID-19.

The rearrangement links TRBV6-5 to TRBJ2-1; 7 nucleotides align to TRBD2. Germline assignment: CDR1 MNHEY and CDR2 SVGAGI. The CDR3 runs to 15 residues. The ends lost 0 bases at V and 8 bases at J; junction bases unmatched: 7. The CDR3 reads CASSYSRVAGDEQFF. DNA for the CDR3: TGTGCCAGCAGTTACTCGAGGGTGGCGGGAGATGAGCAGTTCTTC.

With respect to this clone: The same CDR3 is also encoded by other DNA sequences in this sample. The chain recombines TRBV29-1 with TRBJ1-1; 9 nucleotides line up with TRBD1. V shed 7 bases and J 0 bases; nucleotides not matched to a gene: 3. The CDR3 contains 13 residues. Germline V gene sequence: CDR1 SQVTM, CDR2 ANQGSEA. As DNA, the CDR3 is TGCAGCGGGGGACAGGGAATGAACACTGAAGCTTTCTTT. It specifies CSGGQGMNTEAFF. The entire variable domain, with the rest obtained from reference TRBV29-1 and TRBJ1-1, is as follows: SAVISQKPSRDICQRGTSLTIQCQVDSQVTMMFWYRQQPGQSLTLIATANQGSEATYESGFVIDKFPISRPNLTFSTLTVSNMSPEDSSIYLCSGGQGMNTEAFFGQGTRLTVV.

The J gene is TRBJ1-5, the V gene TRBV7-9, with 10 nucleotides matching TRBD1. J lost 6 bases, V lost 5 bases, and 7 bases had no gene match. Germline lookup yields CDR1 SEHNR and CDR2 FQNEAQ (reference sequence). The CDR3 covers 15 residues. This CDR3 is CASSPTGGAGQPQHF. The CDR3 region has the DNA TGTGCCAGCAGCCCGACAGGGGGCGCGGGTCAGCCCCAGCATTTT.

V and J are TRBV19 and TRBJ1-6; 7 bases agree with TRBD1. V was pared by 5 bases and J by 5 bases, with 6 bases of the junction left unmatched. CDR3 size: 15 residues. Germline V gives CDR1 LNHDA, CDR2 SQIVND (reference sequence). The CDR3 nucleotides read TGTGCCAGTAGTCCCCTCGACAGGGATAATTCACCCCTCCACTTT. This gives the protein CASSPLDRDNSPLHF.